This entry lists 22 T cell receptor beta chains sequenced from one sample in a study of Ad26.COV2.S vaccination and SARS-CoV-2 variants. Only in-frame clones appear in the TCRdb table, and some are missing; sequencing was by immunoSEQ multiplex PCR. The sample has 300,000 to 400,000 clones, about 85% seen once. Described treatment: some 20 received Ad26.COV2.S at low or high dose, single or two shots; 5 received placebo; per-sample allocation not given. Collection of samples fell on day 63 after the first vaccine or placebo injection. The sequences come from peripheral blood, collected in a trial of Ad26.COV2.S vaccine versus placebo. All receptors derive from a person between 18 and 65 years old who received the Ad26.COV2.S COVID-19 vaccine or a placebo.

This clone appeared many times. The chain carries TRBV27 and TRBJ2-7; D is unclear. Germline CDR1 MNHEY, CDR2 SMNVEV (reference sequence). The CDR3 runs 14 residues. Trimming took 2 bases from V and 0 from J, leaving 8 bases between them. CDR3 nucleotide sequence: TGTGCCAGCAGTTTACTTCCGTACTCCTACGAGCAGTACTTC. Residues: CASSLLPYSYEQYF.

The gene calls are TRBV28 and TRBJ2-3, with 7 positions matching TRBD2. Trimming took 5 bases from V and 4 from J; bases not matched to a gene: 12. The CDR3 contains 16 residues. Germline lookup yields CDR1 MDHEN and CDR2 SYDVKM. The CDR3 region is CASSRLHGAGADTQYF. In DNA, the CDR3 is TGTGCCAGCAGTCGCTTACACGGGGCGGGGGCAGATACGCAGTATTTT.

The V call is TRBV9, the J call TRBJ1-4; D remains ambiguous. This CDR3 has 17 amino acids. Germline values: CDR1 SGDLS, CDR2 YYNGEE. The V gene lost 0 bases and the J gene lost 0 bases, with 12 bases spanning the gap. The CDR3 loop is CASSVAGGPATNEKLFF. DNA for the CDR3: TGTGCCAGCAGCGTAGCTGGTGGACCTGCAACTAATGAAAAACTGTTTTTT.

The CDR3 loop reads CASSLGTGRRDEKLFF. DNA for the CDR3: TGCGCCAGCAGCCTGGGGACAGGGCGGAGGGATGAAAAACTGTTTTTT. This rearrangement joins TRBV5-1 to TRBJ1-4; TRBD1 agrees at 9 bases. The CDR3 covers 16 residues. After removal of 4 bases from V and 6 bases from J, the junction contained 10 bases not matched to a gene. Per germline, CDR1 SGHRS and CDR2 YFSETQ.

In this sample, this clone turned up a few times. The chain carries TRBV25-1 and TRBJ2-5; 9 bases line up with TRBD1. V lost 3 bases, J lost 5 bases, and 10 bases stayed unmatched. The CDR3 extends over 16 amino acids. Germline V gene sequence: CDR1 MGHDK, CDR2 SYGVNS. DNA of the CDR3: TGTGCCAGCAGTGAGGGGCGACAGGGGGATCGGGAGACCCAGTACTTC. It yields the protein CASSEGRQGDRETQYF.

The rearrangement joins TRBV24-1 to TRBJ2-1; 7 bases are a match to TRBD2. Trimming cost V 0 bases and J 0 bases; bases outside gene matches: 7. The CDR3 has 18 amino acids. The germline V gene encodes CDR1 KGHDR and CDR2 SFDVKD. In nucleotides, the CDR3 is TGTGCCACCAGTGATTTGCGCGGCGGGGGAAGCTCCTACAATGAGCAGTTCTTC. Translated: CATSDLRGGGSSYNEQFF.

The V call is TRBV6-5, the J call TRBJ1-5, with D hard to call. Germline lookup yields CDR1 MNHEY and CDR2 SVGAGI. This CDR3 contains 15 residues. V lost 0 bases to trimming and J lost 2 bases, with 8 bases between them. In DNA, the CDR3 is TGTGCCAGCAGTTACTCTACAGTTCGCAATCAGCCCCAGCATTTT. It yields the protein CASSYSTVRNQPQHF.

A single count supports this clone. The chain joins TRBV3-1 (or the pseudogene TRBV3-2) to TRBJ2-3; 8 bases map to TRBD2. CDR3 length: 13 amino acids. CDR1 and CDR2 from the germline V gene are LGHDT and YNNKEL (reference sequence). V gave up 10 bases and J gave up 1 base; unmatched junction bases: 4. The CDR3 DNA reads as TGTGCCACCATACTAGCGGGCACAGATACGCAGTATTTT. This encodes CATILAGTDTQYF.

This clone was seen more than once but under ten times. This chain connects TRBV10-3 to TRBJ1-1; weak D call: TRBD1 (5 bases). V was shortened by 5 bases and J by 3 bases, with 10 bases between the two germline ends. The CDR3 length is 13 residues. Germline lookup yields CDR1 ENHRY and CDR2 SYGVKD. This chain's CDR3 is CAISQGVYTEAFF. DNA of the CDR3: TGTGCCATCAGTCAGGGAGTGTACACTGAAGCTTTCTTT.

The chain has TRBV28 and TRBJ1-4; tentatively, D is TRBD1 (6 bases). V was pared by 4 bases and J by 7 bases, with 13 bases between. The CDR3 contains 14 residues. CDR1 is MDHEN, CDR2 SYDVKM, per germline. The CDR3 DNA is TGTGCCAGCAGTTCGAGACAGGCGGGTGAAAAACTGTTTTTT. Its protein is CASSSRQAGEKLFF.

The rearrangement uses TRBV24-1 and TRBJ2-5, with D unclear. The V end was cut by 5 bases, the J end by 5 bases, with 8 bases between. Germline CDR1 KGHDR, CDR2 SFDVKD. This CDR3 is built from 12 residues. In DNA, the CDR3 is TGTGCCACCAGTGCATCGACGGAGACCCAGTACTTC. Translating it yields CATSASTETQYF.

The chain uses TRBV20-1 and TRBJ1-5, with TRBD1 matching 10 bases. CDR1 and CDR2 (germline): DFQATT, SNEGSKA (reference sequence). The V segment lost 3 bases and the J segment 6 bases; nucleotides outside the gene matches: 5. The CDR3 is 14 residues long. The CDR3 reads CSASRQGAGQPQHF. The CDR3 DNA follows: TGCAGTGCTAGTAGACAGGGGGCGGGTCAGCCCCAGCATTTT.

The CDR3 region is CAWSRGQGTLYRNQPQHF. The CDR3 nucleotides are TGTGCCTGGAGTCGCGGACAGGGGACCCTATATCGCAATCAGCCCCAGCATTTT. The chain has TRBV30 and TRBJ1-5, with 9 positions matching TRBD1. With 2 bases clipped from V and 2 bases from J, the junction kept 13 bases outside the gene matches. This CDR3 has 18 residues. Germline values: CDR1 GTSNPN, CDR2 SVGIG (reference sequence). The full variable domain, completed using reference TRBV30 and TRBJ1-5, is SQTIHQWPATLVQPVGSPLSLECTVEGTSNPNLYWYRQAAGRGLQLLFYSVGIGQISSEVPQNLSASRPQDRQFILSSKKLLLSDSGFYLCAWSRGQGTLYRNQPQHFGDGTRLSIL.

This clone was picked up a small number of times. The chain recombines TRBV27 with TRBJ1-5; no reliable D call. V lost 4 bases and J lost 6, with 16 bases in between. The CDR3 runs 15 residues. Germline lookup yields CDR1 MNHEY and CDR2 SMNVEV (reference sequence). Here the CDR3 DNA reads TGTGCCAGCAGTTCGGCGTTCGGTACGGTTCAGCCCCAGCATTTT. This gives the protein CASSSAFGTVQPQHF.

The genes are TRBV20-1 and TRBJ1-5; D is uncertain. Germline V gene data show CDR1 as DFQATT and CDR2 as SNEGSKA (reference sequence). The V gene lost 0 bases and the J gene lost 11 bases, with 8 bases spanning the gap. CDR3 length: 11 amino acids. The CDR3 nucleotides read TGCAGTGCTAGAGACAAGTTGGCCCAGCATTTT. This codes for CSARDKLAQHF.

V gene TRBV7-2 combines with J gene TRBJ2-2; D ambiguous. Germline values: CDR1 SGHTA, CDR2 FQGNSA. This CDR3 is 12 amino acids long. V was clipped by 7 bases and J by 8 bases, with 11 bases between them. CDR3 loop: CASTRLIGELFF. The CDR3, as DNA: TGTGCCAGCACCAGGCTTATAGGGGAGCTGTTTTTT.

The V call is TRBV7-2, the J call TRBJ1-1, with TRBD1 matching 12 bases. Germline-derived CDR1 and CDR2 are SGHTA and FQGNSA. The CDR3 runs 17 residues. Losses at the gene ends were 3 bases for V and 2 bases for J; bases not matched to a gene: 7. The DNA for the CDR3 is TGTGCCAGCAGCTTCGACCGGGACAGGGGGCCCAACACTGAAGCTTTCTTT. Amino acid sequence: CASSFDRDRGPNTEAFF. Complete variable domain (other parts from reference TRBV7-2 and TRBJ1-1): GAGVSQSPSNKVTEKGKDVELRCDPISGHTALYWYRQSLGQGLEFLIYFQGNSAPDKSGLPSDRFSAERTGGSVSTLTIQRTQQEDSAVYLCASSFDRDRGPNTEAFFGQGTRLTVV.

The CDR3 sequence: CASKNRGRNEKLFF. In nucleotides, the CDR3 is TGTGCCAGCAAAAACAGGGGGAGAAATGAAAAACTGTTTTTT. This rearrangement joins TRBV13 to TRBJ1-4; 8 positions match TRBD1. V gave up 7 bases and J gave up 5 bases; unmatched junction bases: 6. The CDR3 loop spans 14 amino acids. CDR1 PRHDT and CDR2 FYEKMQ come from the germline V gene (reference sequence).

This sequence joins TRBV27 and TRBJ1-5; 7 bases are a match to TRBD1. The germline gives CDR1 MNHEY, CDR2 SMNVEV (reference sequence). The CDR3 is 17 amino acids. J lost 1 base, V lost 5 bases, and 11 bases had no gene match. The CDR3, as DNA: TGTGCCAGCAGTCCGAGGGGGCACGTCGCGAGCAATCAGCCCCAGCATTTT. It is translated as CASSPRGHVASNQPQHF.

The CDR3 DNA is TGTGCCTGGATCAAGAAAGGACAGTCTCAACATGAAAAACTGTTTTTT. Protein product: CAWIKKGQSQHEKLFF. The chain combines TRBV30 with TRBJ1-4, with D tentatively TRBD1 (6 bases). The CDR3 loop spans 16 amino acids. Trimming left V 4 bases short and J 6 bases short, with 21 bases between. CDR1 and CDR2 (germline): GTSNPN, SVGIG (reference sequence).

This clone was counted a single time. The rearrangement links TRBV10-2 to TRBJ2-2; D not certain. The CDR3 extends over 15 amino acids. Germline V CDR1 and CDR2: WSHSY, SAAADI. Between the trimmed V and J ends, which lost 4 bases and 2 bases, there was a span of 11 bases. The CDR3 bases are TGCGCCAGCAGTGGAGTGGTAACCAACACCGGGGAGCTGTTTTTT. This translates into CASSGVVTNTGELFF.

As concerns this clone: The same CDR3 can be traced to other DNA sequences in this sample. V and J are TRBV18 and TRBJ1-1; D perhaps matches TRBD1 (5 bases). V was shortened by 2 bases and J by 3 bases, with 7 bases between the two germline ends. In germline, CDR1 is KGHSH, CDR2 LQKENI. This CDR3 has 13 amino acids. CDR3 sequence: CASSPLGDTEAFF. The DNA for the CDR3 is TGTGCCAGCTCACCATTAGGGGACACTGAAGCTTTCTTT.